Shown below are 26 T cell receptor beta chains from a single sample sequenced in a study of Graves' ophthalmopathy and Graves' hyperthyroidism. TCR beta CDR3 regions were amplified from RNA transcripts. RT-PCR was first run with HTBI primers, then multiplex PCR in a second round. One entry per CDR3 protein results from TCRdb running MiXCR on the multiplex PCR reads. Here the sample spans roughly 400,000 distinct CDR3 sequences, around 19% being singletons. Sequencing was carried out using peripheral blood. The source of these receptors is a woman aged 18-29 years with Graves' ophthalmopathy.

In its sample, this clonotype was seen many times. Germline is not matched at one junction end, which may reflect a read error. V and J are TRBV7-2 and TRBJ1-5, with D uncertain. Per the germline V gene, CDR1 is SGHTA and CDR2 is FQGNSA. This CDR3 comprises 15 residues. This chain's CDR3 is CASSLAAGSNQPQHF. The CDR3 DNA reads as TGTGCCAGCAGTTTAGCGGCAGGAAGCAATCAGCCCCAGCATTTT. Full variable domain (missing parts from reference TRBV7-2 and TRBJ1-5): GAGVSQSPSNKVTEKGKDVELRCDPISGHTALYWYRQSLGQGLEFLIYFQGNSAPDKSGLPSDRFSAERTGGSVSTLTIQRTQQEDSAVYLCASSLAAGSNQPQHFGDGTRLSIL.

The table lists this clonotype with many counts. This CDR3 reads CASSLPGDREQETQYF. For the CDR3, the DNA is TGTGCCAGCAGTTTACCCGGGGACAGAGAACAAGAGACCCAGTACTTC. This chain joins TRBV12-3 or TRBV12-4 and TRBJ2-5; the match to TRBD1 covers 7 bases. V dropped 2 bases and J dropped 2; count of bases not matched to a gene: 8. This CDR3 is 16 amino acids long.

This clonotype occurred many times. This chain joins TRBV19 and TRBJ2-7; D call uncertain. The CDR3 is 15 amino acids. Trimming removed 3 bases at V and 6 bases at J, with 18 bases between. Germline values: CDR1 LNHDA, CDR2 SQIVND (reference sequence). The CDR3 region has the DNA TGTGCCAGTAGTATGACCTTGACACCTATCGGCGAGCAGTACTTC. This gives the protein CASSMTLTPIGEQYF.

This clonotype was counted at least ten times. The chain links TRBV10-3 to TRBJ2-5; D gene unclear. This CDR3 has 13 residues. Trimming shortened V by 3 bases and J by 7 bases, and 12 bases separated the two germline ends. Germline values: CDR1 ENHRY, CDR2 SYGVKD. The CDR3 region is CAISDGLSGTQYF. The DNA for the CDR3 is TGTGCCATCAGTGACGGCCTCTCGGGGACCCAGTACTTC.

V and J are TRBV24-1 and TRBJ1-2; D is ambiguous. The CDR3 length is 14 residues. Trimming pared 7 bases from V and 2 bases from J, leaving 13 bases between. Looked up from germline, CDR1 is KGHDR and CDR2 is SFDVKD. The CDR3 region is CATSAGSLNYGYTF. For the CDR3, the DNA is TGTGCCACCAGCGCAGGTTCATTAAACTATGGCTACACCTTC.

Ten or more counts support this clonotype. The genes are TRBV15 and TRBJ2-7; 8 nucleotides agree with TRBD2. This CDR3 contains 16 residues. Germline V gene lookup returns CDR1 LNHNV and CDR2 YYDKDF (reference sequence). The trim removed 0 bases at V and 6 bases at J, leaving 10 bases unmatched. In nucleotides, the CDR3 is TGTGCCACCAGCAGAGATATAATCGCGGGGGGACTCGAGCAGTACTTC. This codes for CATSRDIIAGGLEQYF.

This clonotype occurred many times. The chain recombines TRBV28 with TRBJ1-2; no clear D. From germline, CDR1 is MDHEN and CDR2 SYDVKM. The CDR3 is 11 residues long. Trimming removed 4 bases from V and 4 bases from J, with 4 bases in between. In DNA, the CDR3 is TGTGCCAGCAGTTCAAGCTATGGCTACACCTTC. It translates to CASSSSYGYTF.

The gene calls are TRBV6-1 and TRBJ1-5; D uncertain. The CDR3 sequence is 16 residues long. Per the germline V gene, CDR1 is MNHNS and CDR2 is SASEGT. Trimming cost V 2 bases and J 9 bases, with 20 bases left between them. The CDR3 loop reads CASSEWGGGVGWPQHF. CDR3 in DNA: TGTGCCAGCAGTGAATGGGGAGGTGGGGTAGGTTGGCCCCAGCATTTT.

This rearrangement joins TRBV6-1 to TRBJ1-1, with 8 bases matching TRBD1. The CDR3 covers 16 residues. CDR1 and CDR2 from the germline V gene are MNHNS and SASEGT. J was trimmed by 0 bases and V by 5 bases; bases with no gene match: 8. The CDR3 DNA follows: TGTGCCAGCAGTACCGGGACAGGCGATCTGAACACTGAAGCTTTCTTT. Its translation: CASSTGTGDLNTEAFF.

Ten or more counts support this clonotype. V and J are TRBV2 and TRBJ2-5; no reliable D call. The CDR3 is 12 residues long. The V end was cut by 5 bases, the J end by 7 bases, with 11 bases between. Germline CDR1 SNHLY, CDR2 FYNNEI. CDR3: CASSPSRPTQYF. The CDR3 DNA is TGTGCCAGCAGTCCCTCGAGGCCGACCCAGTACTTC.

The genes are TRBV27 and TRBJ1-1; 9 positions agree with TRBD1. The CDR3 extends over 15 amino acids. V shed 6 bases and J 1 base; nucleotides not matched to a gene: 6. The germline gives CDR1 MNHEY, CDR2 SMNVEV (reference sequence). The CDR3 nucleotides are TGTGCCAGCAGATACCTGGACAGGGGGAACACTGAAGCTTTCTTT. Encoded protein: CASRYLDRGNTEAFF.

This clonotype was picked up many times. V usage is TRBV7-2 and J usage is TRBJ1-5, with TRBD1 matching 8 bases. Germline V gives CDR1 SGHTA, CDR2 FQGNSA. This CDR3 is 15 amino acids long. V lost 3 bases, J lost 7 bases, and 8 bases stayed unmatched. The CDR3 DNA follows: TGTGCCAGCAGCTTTACGACAGGGGCAGGGCAGCCCCAGCATTTT. This codes for CASSFTTGAGQPQHF.

This clonotype showed up many times. The chain employs TRBV3-1 and TRBJ1-2; D ambiguous. The CDR3 has 16 residues. CDR1 LGHDT and CDR2 YNNKEL come from the germline V gene (reference sequence). Trimming shortened V by 4 bases and J by 4 bases, and 19 bases separated the two germline ends. CDR3 DNA sequence: TGTGCCAGCAGCCCAGATATCATCTTAGGGTTCTATGGCTACACCTTC. This sequence encodes CASSPDIILGFYGYTF.

This clonotype appeared many times. The V call is TRBV5-1, the J call TRBJ2-7; D remains ambiguous. V was cut by 0 bases and J by 0 bases, with 10 bases left in between. Per the germline V gene, CDR1 is SGHRS and CDR2 is YFSETQ. The CDR3 has 15 residues. Here the CDR3 reads CASSLEGQVSYEQYF. CDR3 sequence (DNA): TGCGCCAGCAGCTTGGAGGGCCAGGTCTCCTACGAGCAGTACTTC.

This clonotype was picked up many times. This chain links TRBV28 with TRBJ1-5; a weak D match, TRBD1 (5 bases). CDR3 length: 18 residues. Trimming removed 5 bases at V and 0 bases at J, with 20 bases between. CDR1 and CDR2 from the germline V gene are MDHEN and SYDVKM. Here the CDR3 DNA reads TGTGCCAGCAGTCTGCGGGGGGGATACAGATATAGCAATCAGCCCCAGCATTTT. Translation gives CASSLRGGYRYSNQPQHF. Full variable domain (missing parts from reference TRBV28 and TRBJ1-5): DVKVTQSSRYLVKRTGEKVFLECVQDMDHENMFWYRQDPGLGLRLIYFSYDVKMKEKGDIPEGYSVSREKKERFSLILESASTNQTSMYLCASSLRGGYRYSNQPQHFGDGTRLSIL.

This clonotype has at least ten counts. DNA of the CDR3: TGTGCCAGCAGAGGGCAGGGACGATCGAACACTGAAGCTTTCTTT. Translating gives CASRGQGRSNTEAFF. The rearrangement uses TRBV11-1 and TRBJ1-1; D is perhaps TRBD1 (5 bases). The germline V gene encodes CDR1 SGHAT and CDR2 FQDESV (reference sequence). CDR3 size: 15 residues. V lost 6 bases and J 1 base, leaving 15 bases between the germline ends.

There are many counts of this clonotype. The rearrangement links TRBV5-1 to TRBJ2-7; possible D gene TRBD1, 5 bases. There are 14 residues in the CDR3. CDR1 and CDR2 from the germline V gene are SGHRS and YFSETQ. The germline V and J ends were trimmed by 5 bases and 0 bases, with 12 bases remaining between them. The chain's CDR3 is CASRLLGPSYEQYF. CDR3 sequence (DNA): TGCGCCAGCAGACTGCTGGGGCCCTCCTACGAGCAGTACTTC.

The table lists this clonotype with many counts. This sequence joins TRBV30 and TRBJ1-5; tentatively, D is TRBD1 (5 bases). Germline CDR1 and CDR2: GTSNPN and SVGIG (reference sequence). This CDR3 region has 13 residues. V dropped 1 base and J dropped 4 bases, with 8 bases sitting between them. In nucleotides, the CDR3 is TGTGCCTGGAGTGAGAACAGGAATCAGCCCCAGCATTTT. Its protein is CAWSENRNQPQHF.

The table lists this clonotype with many counts. This chain joins TRBV20-1 and TRBJ2-7; D gene unclear. V was trimmed by 6 bases and J by 2 bases, leaving 17 bases between them. The CDR3 is made up of 14 amino acids. CDR1 and CDR2 from the germline V gene are DFQATT and SNEGSKA (reference sequence). The CDR3 DNA reads TGCAGTGCCGGACCCGTCGAACGGGCCTACGAGCAGTACTTC. Protein product: CSAGPVERAYEQYF.

This clonotype was detected many times. This chain uses TRBV28 with TRBJ2-5, with D perhaps matching TRBD1 (6 bases). CDR3 size: 16 residues. The germline V and J ends were trimmed by 7 bases and 4 bases, with 22 bases remaining between them. In germline, CDR1 is MDHEN, CDR2 SYDVKM. CDR3 sequence reads: CASTGGGPLISETQYF. The CDR3 region has the DNA TGTGCCAGCACCGGTGGGGGCCCGCTAATCTCAGAGACCCAGTACTTC.

This clonotype was recorded at least ten times. The gene calls are TRBV5-1 and TRBJ1-1; no clear D gene. This CDR3 comprises 15 residues. Trimming shortened V by 0 bases and J by 1 base, and 10 bases separated the two germline ends. The germline CDR1 and CDR2 sequences are SGHRS and YFSETQ. The CDR3 coding sequence is TGCGCCAGCAGCTTGGACGGGAGAACGAACACTGAAGCTTTCTTT. Its protein product is CASSLDGRTNTEAFF.

This clonotype was seen many times. The chain joins TRBV19 to TRBJ1-3; D gene uncertain. The CDR3 sequence is 15 residues long. Germline lookup yields CDR1 LNHDA and CDR2 SQIVND (reference sequence). V shed 4 bases and J shed 0 bases, with 10 bases lying between them. The CDR3 sequence is CASSTDSGSGNTIYF. DNA for the CDR3: TGTGCCAGTAGTACGGACTCTGGCTCTGGAAACACCATATATTTT.

This clonotype was seen many times. V usage is TRBV4-3 and J usage is TRBJ2-7; 8 bases agree with TRBD2. From germline, CDR1 is LGHNA and CDR2 YSLEER. This CDR3 spans 18 amino acids. Trimming removed 0 bases from V and 6 bases from J; junction bases left unmatched: 16. In DNA, the CDR3 is TGCGCCAGCAGCCAAGATCGGGGGGGCGGGACCCAGCCGAGCGAGCAGTACTTC. This sequence encodes CASSQDRGGGTQPSEQYF.

This chain links TRBV6-2 or TRBV6-3 with TRBJ2-2, with TRBD2 matching 10 bases. CDR1 is MNHEY and CDR2 is SVGEGT in the germline V gene. The trim removed 5 bases at V and 6 bases at J, leaving 9 bases unmatched. The CDR3 sequence is 16 residues long. Here the CDR3 reads CASSDLAGVAPGELFF. The DNA of the CDR3 is TGTGCCAGCAGTGATCTAGCGGGAGTGGCCCCCGGGGAGCTGTTTTTT.

This clonotype came up many times. The rearrangement links TRBV12-3 or TRBV12-4 to TRBJ1-1; D is unresolved. The CDR3 extends over 12 amino acids. Trimming removed 6 bases from V and 9 bases from J, with 14 bases in between. The CDR3 DNA reads TGTGCCAGCAGCCCACCGGGCCAGAAAGCTTTCTTT. Translated: CASSPPGQKAFF.

The table lists this clonotype with many counts. This rearrangement joins TRBV20-1 to TRBJ1-4, with D perhaps matching TRBD1 (6 bases). Germline CDR1 is DFQATT and CDR2 is SNEGSKA (reference sequence). This CDR3 region has 13 residues. Trimming took 4 bases from V and 2 from J, leaving 8 bases between them. The CDR3 region has the DNA TGCAGTGCTATGGGGGCCACTAATGAAAAACTGTTTTTT. Amino acid sequence: CSAMGATNEKLFF.